The 25 T cell receptor beta chains below come from one sample, sequenced in a study of T-cell memory formation after mild COVID-19. TCRdb independently ran MiXCR on the 5' RACE reads; one entry per CDR3 protein. The profile shows about 390,000 distinct CDR3 sequences, about 15% of them singletons. The specimen was PBMCs or a T cell subset sorted from them (not recorded which). The receptor set was obtained from a man aged 18 to 30 who had mild COVID-19 (a few samples of this study predate the infection). Cell type and time point are not known.

The CDR3 region is CASSYGAGVGTEAFF. The CDR3 DNA reads as TGCGCCAGCAGCTATGGGGCAGGGGTGGGCACTGAAGCTTTCTTT. The chain combines TRBV5-1 with TRBJ1-1; weak D call: TRBD1 (6 bases). Germline CDR1 is SGHRS and CDR2 is YFSETQ. Trimming pared 3 bases from V and 4 bases from J, leaving 16 bases between. This CDR3 has 15 amino acids.

To note about this clonotype: One junction end disagrees with the germline gene, perhaps due to a read error. The V gene is TRBV7-6, the J gene TRBJ1-5, with 7 positions matching TRBD1. Germline CDR1 SGHVS, CDR2 FNYEAQ. The CDR3 extends over 15 amino acids. The CDR3 protein is CASSPGTASDQPQHF. The CDR3 coding sequence is TGTGCCAGCAGCCCCGGGACAGCTAGCGATCAGCCCCAGCATTTT.

J is TRBJ2-2 and V is TRBV4-1; D gene uncertain. CDR3 size: 16 residues. The V gene lost 0 bases and the J gene lost 2 bases, with 10 bases spanning the gap. The germline CDR1 and CDR2 sequences are MGHRA and YSYEKL. This CDR3 reads CASSQDFRANTGELFF. The DNA of the CDR3 is TGCGCCAGCAGCCAAGACTTCAGAGCTAACACCGGGGAGCTGTTTTTT.

This clonotype was found a few times. This chain uses TRBV7-9 with TRBJ1-1; 8 bases agree with TRBD1. Unmatched junction bases numbered 1, after V lost 4 bases and J lost 0 bases. The CDR3 sequence is 14 residues long. Germline CDR1 is SEHNR and CDR2 is FQNEAQ (reference sequence). CDR3 nucleotides: TGTGCCAGCAGCTCAGGGGGCGTGAACACTGAAGCTTTCTTT. Its translation: CASSSGGVNTEAFF.

The chain links TRBV19 to TRBJ2-7, with 11 bases fitting TRBD1. With V trimmed by 5 bases and J by 6 bases, 3 bases remained unmatched. The CDR3 consists of 13 residues. From germline, CDR1 is LNHDA and CDR2 SQIVND (reference sequence). This chain's CDR3 is CASSPGTGGEQYV. As DNA, the CDR3 is TGTGCCAGTAGTCCGGGGACAGGGGGCGAGCAGTACGTC.

This clonotype came up a few times. In DNA form, the CDR3 reads TGCGCCAGCAGCTTGGACAGGGTTAGCGAGCAGTACGTC. Translation gives CASSLDRVSEQYV. The chain has TRBV5-1 and TRBJ2-7; tentative D call: TRBD1 (6 bases). The CDR3 consists of 13 residues. The V gene lost 0 bases and the J gene lost 6 bases, with 10 bases spanning the gap. CDR1 is SGHRS and CDR2 is YFSETQ in the germline V gene.

This clonotype has a handful of counts. The chain uses TRBV7-8 and TRBJ2-1, with 7 positions matching TRBD2. Per germline, CDR1 SGHVS and CDR2 FQNEAQ. The CDR3 extends over 14 amino acids. V shed 5 bases and J 9 bases; nucleotides not matched to a gene: 10. The CDR3 here is CASSLLRGGAEQFF. CDR3 DNA sequence: TGTGCCAGCAGCCTTCTGCGGGGAGGGGCTGAGCAGTTCTTC.

This clonotype was observed a few times. This sequence joins TRBV7-3 and TRBJ2-2, with 10 bases fitting TRBD2. V lost 0 bases to trimming and J lost 8 bases; unmatched junction nucleotides: 6. CDR1 and CDR2 (germline): SGHTA, FQGTGA. The CDR3 spans 16 residues. The CDR3 protein is CASSLTSGGAGGELFF. CDR3 in DNA: TGTGCCAGCAGCTTAACCAGCGGGGGGGCCGGTGGGGAGCTGTTTTTT.

This clonotype was observed a few times. The chain combines TRBV5-1 with TRBJ2-7; a weak D match, TRBD2 (5 bases). The V gene's germline CDR1 is SGHRS and CDR2 YFSETQ. V was pared by 4 bases and J by 2 bases, with 22 bases between. The CDR3 length is 17 residues. As DNA, the CDR3 is TGCGCCAGCAGCCAAACCTTCTCCCGGGGATCGGCCTACGAGCAGTACTTC. Translated: CASSQTFSRGSAYEQYF.

This clonotype was recorded a few times. The V call is TRBV7-9, the J call TRBJ1-4; TRBD1 is a possible D gene (6 bases). The CDR3 spans 15 residues. Deletions cut 4 bases from V and 7 bases from J, with 16 bases between. Germline assignment: CDR1 SEHNR and CDR2 FQNEAQ (reference sequence). The DNA for the CDR3 is TGTGCCAGCAGCTACCGACAGGCGACCAGTGAAAAACTGTTTTTT. It yields the protein CASSYRQATSEKLFF.

This clonotype was detected a few times. This chain joins TRBV20-1 and TRBJ2-3; D remains unclear. Per germline, CDR1 DFQATT and CDR2 SNEGSKA (reference sequence). The CDR3 has 13 residues. The ends were cut back, 1 base at V and 3 bases at J, with 8 bases in the middle. The CDR3: CSARAPITDTQYF. CDR3 DNA: TGCAGTGCTAGAGCCCCCATAACAGATACGCAGTATTTT.

This clonotype was found many times. This chain links TRBV18 with TRBJ2-7; 8 bases line up with TRBD2. Trimming at V came to 2 bases and at J to 6 bases, leaving 9 bases not matched to a gene. The CDR3 length is 15 residues. From germline, CDR1 is KGHSH and CDR2 LQKENI. CDR3 sequence reads: CASSPGTRGSVEQYV. CDR3 nucleotide sequence: TGTGCCAGCTCACCAGGGACTAGGGGGAGTGTCGAGCAGTACGTC.

The rearrangement uses TRBV5-1 and TRBJ2-5, with 10 bases identical to TRBD2. The CDR3 has 16 amino acids. CDR1 is SGHRS, CDR2 YFSETQ, per germline. V was clipped by 5 bases and J by 2 bases; unmatched bases: 9. The CDR3 nucleotides read TGCGCCAGCAGTCAATCTCTAGCGGGGGTACAAGAGACCCAGTACTTC. Protein: CASSQSLAGVQETQYF. The full variable domain, with the rest looked up from reference TRBV5-1 and TRBJ2-5, is KAGVTQTPRYLIKTRGQQVTLSCSPISGHRSVSWYQQTPGQGLQFLFEYFSETQRNKGNFPGRFSGRQFSNSRSEMNVSTLELGDSALYLCASSQSLAGVQETQYFGPGTRLLVL.

This clonotype came up a few times. This chain links TRBV5-1 with TRBJ2-7; TRBD1 aligns across 7 bases. Germline CDR1 SGHRS, CDR2 YFSETQ. The V segment lost 0 bases and the J segment 0 bases; nucleotides outside the gene matches: 3. There are 15 residues in the CDR3. The CDR3 DNA is TGCGCCAGCAGCTTGGACAGGGGTTACTCCTACGAGCAGTACTTC. Translated: CASSLDRGYSYEQYF.

In this sample, this clonotype turned up many times. The chain uses TRBV5-1 and TRBJ2-5; D is perhaps TRBD2 (5 bases). This CDR3 contains 15 residues. Trimming removed 0 bases at V and 1 base at J, with 10 bases between. In germline, CDR1 is SGHRS, CDR2 YFSETQ. The CDR3 loop reads CASSLGDYIQETQYF. CDR3 nucleotides: TGCGCCAGCAGCTTGGGAGACTACATCCAAGAGACCCAGTACTTC. The full variable domain, completed using reference TRBV5-1 and TRBJ2-5, is KAGVTQTPRYLIKTRGQQVTLSCSPISGHRSVSWYQQTPGQGLQFLFEYFSETQRNKGNFPGRFSGRQFSNSRSEMNVSTLELGDSALYLCASSLGDYIQETQYFGPGTRLLVL.

The chain joins TRBV14 to TRBJ1-3; weak D call: TRBD1 (6 bases). V shed 4 bases and J shed 3 bases, with 16 bases lying between them. The CDR3 has 16 residues. The germline V gene has CDR1 SGHDN and CDR2 FVKESK. In DNA form, the CDR3 reads TGTGCCAGCAGCCGGGGCAGGGGTTGGTTTGGAAACACCATATATTTT. Its protein is CASSRGRGWFGNTIYF.

The CDR3 reads CAIRRTSGEETQYF. CDR3 bases: TGTGCCATCAGGAGGACTAGCGGGGAAGAGACCCAGTACTTC. This chain connects TRBV10-3 to TRBJ2-5; 12 bases are a match to TRBD2. The ends lost 6 bases at V and 3 bases at J; junction bases unmatched: 2. This CDR3 is built from 14 residues. CDR1 is ENHRY and CDR2 is SYGVKD in the germline V gene.

The chain links TRBV28 to TRBJ2-6; D perhaps matches TRBD1 (5 bases). Germline CDR1 reads MDHEN; CDR2 reads SYDVKM. Trimming removed 2 bases at V and 0 bases at J, with 20 bases between. There are 20 residues in the CDR3. The CDR3 bases are TGTGCCAGCAGTTTACAGGGTTTTGGGTTAGTGGGCTCTGGGGCCAACGTCCTGACTTTC. Translating it yields CASSLQGFGLVGSGANVLTF.

The chain carries TRBV18 and TRBJ1-1, with a tentative D call TRBD1 (5 bases). V was pared by 10 bases and J by 0 bases, with 12 bases between. Looked up from germline, CDR1 is KGHSH and CDR2 is LQKENI. The CDR3 sequence is 13 residues long. The CDR3 spells CATKTDMNTEAFF. The CDR3, as DNA: TGTGCCACCAAGACAGACATGAACACTGAAGCTTTCTTT.

This clonotype came up many times. V and J are TRBV4-1 and TRBJ1-1; the D gene is possibly TRBD1 (6 bases). CDR1 is MGHRA and CDR2 is YSYEKL in the germline V gene. V was pared by 1 base and J by 5 bases, with 17 bases between. This CDR3 has 16 amino acids. The CDR3 DNA reads as TGCGCCAGCAGCCAAGTAGGAAGGGGGTTGGAAACTGAAGCTTTCTTT. Protein sequence: CASSQVGRGLETEAFF.

This clonotype was seen a handful of times. The rearrangement joins TRBV10-3 to TRBJ2-3, with D unclear. The ends were cut back, 4 bases at V and 5 bases at J, with 4 bases in the middle. CDR1 and CDR2 (germline): ENHRY, SYGVKD. This CDR3 is 11 amino acids long. DNA of the CDR3: TGTGCCATCAGTGCGCGAGATACGCAGTATTTT. It specifies CAISARDTQYF.

The rearrangement links TRBV11-2 to TRBJ1-1; no clear D gene. The germline gives CDR1 SGHAT, CDR2 FQNNGV. There are 15 residues in the CDR3. Trimming pared 4 bases from V and 1 base from J, leaving 13 bases between. The CDR3: CASSSPASKNTEAFF. For the CDR3, the DNA is TGTGCCAGCAGCTCCCCGGCGTCCAAGAACACTGAAGCTTTCTTT.

The rearrangement joins TRBV20-1 to TRBJ2-5; D not certain. This CDR3 region has 14 residues. V was pared by 6 bases and J by 6 bases, with 20 bases between. Germline assignment: CDR1 DFQATT and CDR2 SNEGSKA (reference sequence). The CDR3 is CSAPPRVPGKTQYF. For the CDR3, the DNA is TGCAGTGCCCCTCCCCGGGTCCCCGGAAAGACCCAGTACTTC.

This clonotype was observed once. The rearrangement uses TRBV30 and TRBJ1-2; 11 nucleotides agree with TRBD1. The V gene end was trimmed by 3 bases and the J gene end by 6 bases; junction bases not matched to a gene: 9. Germline CDR1 and CDR2: GTSNPN and SVGIG (reference sequence). There are 15 residues in the CDR3. Written as DNA, the CDR3 is TGTGCCTGGAGGAACAGGGACAGGGGGTCGGATGGCTACACCTTC. Translated, it gives CAWRNRDRGSDGYTF.

This clonotype was detected a few times. V gene TRBV15 combines with J gene TRBJ2-5; no clear D gene. The CDR3 covers 15 residues. Germline V gene sequence: CDR1 LNHNV, CDR2 YYDKDF (reference sequence). Between the trimmed V and J ends, which lost 3 bases and 4 bases, there was a span of 15 bases. CDR3 sequence reads: CATSSSGSQGETQYF. CDR3 DNA: TGTGCCACCAGCAGCAGTGGGTCCCAAGGAGAGACCCAGTACTTC.